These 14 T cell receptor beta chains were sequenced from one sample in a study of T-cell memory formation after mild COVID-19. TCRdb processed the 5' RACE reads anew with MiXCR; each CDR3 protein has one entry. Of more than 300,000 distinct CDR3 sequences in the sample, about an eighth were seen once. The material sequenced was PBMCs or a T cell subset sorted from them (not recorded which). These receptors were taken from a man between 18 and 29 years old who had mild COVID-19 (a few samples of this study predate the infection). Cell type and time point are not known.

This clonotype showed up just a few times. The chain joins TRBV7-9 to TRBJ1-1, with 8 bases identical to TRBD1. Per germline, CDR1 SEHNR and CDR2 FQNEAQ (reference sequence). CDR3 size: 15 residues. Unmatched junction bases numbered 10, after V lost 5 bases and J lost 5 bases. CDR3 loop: CASSPRTGRATEAFF. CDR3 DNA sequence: TGTGCCAGCAGCCCACGGACAGGGCGGGCGACTGAAGCTTTCTTT.

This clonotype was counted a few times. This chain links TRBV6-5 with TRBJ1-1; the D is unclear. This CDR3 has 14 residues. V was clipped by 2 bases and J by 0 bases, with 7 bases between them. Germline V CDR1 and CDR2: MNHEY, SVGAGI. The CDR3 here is CASSYGVLNTEAFF. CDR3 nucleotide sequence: TGTGCCAGCAGTTACGGGGTACTGAACACTGAAGCTTTCTTT.

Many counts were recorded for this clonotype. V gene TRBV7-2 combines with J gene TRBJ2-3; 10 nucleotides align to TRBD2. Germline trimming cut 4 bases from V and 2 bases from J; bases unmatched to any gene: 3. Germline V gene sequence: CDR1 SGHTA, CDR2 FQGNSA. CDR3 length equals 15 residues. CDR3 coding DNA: TGTGCCAGCAGCTGGGGACTAGCGCACACAGATACGCAGTATTTT. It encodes CASSWGLAHTDTQYF.

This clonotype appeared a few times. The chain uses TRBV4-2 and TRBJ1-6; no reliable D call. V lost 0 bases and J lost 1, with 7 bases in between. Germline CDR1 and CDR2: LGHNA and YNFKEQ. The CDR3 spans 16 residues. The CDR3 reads CASSQDRGSYNSPLHF. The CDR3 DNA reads TGTGCCAGCAGCCAAGATCGCGGGTCCTATAATTCACCCCTCCACTTT.

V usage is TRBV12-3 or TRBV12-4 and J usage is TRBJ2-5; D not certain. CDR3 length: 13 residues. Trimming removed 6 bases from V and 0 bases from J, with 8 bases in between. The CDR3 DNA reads TGTGCCAGCAGGCAGGCTCACCAAGAGACCCAGTACTTC. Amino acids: CASRQAHQETQYF.

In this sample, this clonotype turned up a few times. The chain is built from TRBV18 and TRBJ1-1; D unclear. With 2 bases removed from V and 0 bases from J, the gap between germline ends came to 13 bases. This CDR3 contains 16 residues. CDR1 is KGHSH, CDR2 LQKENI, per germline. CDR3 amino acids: CASSPIDGNLNTEAFF. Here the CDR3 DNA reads TGTGCCAGCTCACCAATTGATGGGAACCTGAACACTGAAGCTTTCTTT.

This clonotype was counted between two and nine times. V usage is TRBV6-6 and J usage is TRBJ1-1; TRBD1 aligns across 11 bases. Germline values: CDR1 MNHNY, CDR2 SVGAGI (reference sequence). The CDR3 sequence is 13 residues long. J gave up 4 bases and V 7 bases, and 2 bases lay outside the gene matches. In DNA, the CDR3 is TGTGCCAGCACCGGGACAGGGGGCACTGAAGCTTTCTTT. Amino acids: CASTGTGGTEAFF.

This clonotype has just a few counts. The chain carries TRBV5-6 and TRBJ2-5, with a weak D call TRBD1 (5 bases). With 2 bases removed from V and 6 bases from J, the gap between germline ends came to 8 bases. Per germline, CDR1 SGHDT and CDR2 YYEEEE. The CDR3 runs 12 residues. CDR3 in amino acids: CASSLGAQTQYF. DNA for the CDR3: TGTGCCAGCAGCTTAGGGGCCCAGACCCAGTACTTC.

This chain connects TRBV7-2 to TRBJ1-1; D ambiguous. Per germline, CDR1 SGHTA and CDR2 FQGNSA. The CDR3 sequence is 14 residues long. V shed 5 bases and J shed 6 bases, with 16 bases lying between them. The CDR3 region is CASSPIFVGPEAFF. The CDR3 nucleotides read TGTGCCAGCAGCCCAATATTTGTAGGACCTGAAGCTTTCTTT.

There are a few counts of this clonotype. CDR3 nucleotides: TGTGCCAGCGGGACGGGGGACTCCTACGAGCAGTACTTC. As protein: CASGTGDSYEQYF. This rearrangement joins TRBV2 to TRBJ2-7; tentatively, D is TRBD2 (6 bases). Trimming removed 8 bases from V and 0 bases from J, with 11 bases in between. This CDR3 has 13 amino acids. CDR1 and CDR2 (germline): SNHLY, FYNNEI.

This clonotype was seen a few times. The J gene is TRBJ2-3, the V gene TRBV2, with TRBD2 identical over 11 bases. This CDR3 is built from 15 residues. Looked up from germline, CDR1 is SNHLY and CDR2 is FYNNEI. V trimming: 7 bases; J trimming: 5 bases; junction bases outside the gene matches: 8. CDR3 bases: TGTGCCAGCAAATTAGCGGGGGGGCCTGGAGATACGCAGTATTTT. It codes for CASKLAGGPGDTQYF.

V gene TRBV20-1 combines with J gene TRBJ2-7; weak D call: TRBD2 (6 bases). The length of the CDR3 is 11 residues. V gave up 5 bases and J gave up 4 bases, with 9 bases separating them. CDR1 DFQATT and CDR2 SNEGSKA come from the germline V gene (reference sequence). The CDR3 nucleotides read TGCAGTGCTGCTCTAGCGTACGAGCAGTACGTC. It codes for CSAALAYEQYV.

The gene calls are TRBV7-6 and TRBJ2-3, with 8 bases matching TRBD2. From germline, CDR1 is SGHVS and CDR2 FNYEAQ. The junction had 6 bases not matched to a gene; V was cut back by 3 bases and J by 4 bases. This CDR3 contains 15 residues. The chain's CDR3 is CASSFTGLEPDTQYF. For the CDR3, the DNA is TGTGCCAGCAGCTTCACGGGACTAGAACCAGATACGCAGTATTTT.

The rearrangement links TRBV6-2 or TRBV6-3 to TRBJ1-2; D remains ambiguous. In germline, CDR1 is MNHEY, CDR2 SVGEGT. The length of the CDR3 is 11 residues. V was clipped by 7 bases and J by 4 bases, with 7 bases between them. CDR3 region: CASTGFYGYTF. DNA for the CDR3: TGTGCCAGCACAGGATTCTATGGCTACACCTTC.